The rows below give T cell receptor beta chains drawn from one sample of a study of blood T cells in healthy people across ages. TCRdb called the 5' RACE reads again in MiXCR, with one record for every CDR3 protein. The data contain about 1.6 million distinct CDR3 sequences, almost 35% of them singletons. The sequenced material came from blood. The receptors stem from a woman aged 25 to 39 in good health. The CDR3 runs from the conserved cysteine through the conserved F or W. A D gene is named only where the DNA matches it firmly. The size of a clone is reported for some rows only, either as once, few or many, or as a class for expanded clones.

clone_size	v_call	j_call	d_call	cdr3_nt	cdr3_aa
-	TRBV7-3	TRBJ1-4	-	TGTGCCAGCAGCTCTCCCCGGCACCTTCATGAAAAACTGTTTTTT	CASSSPRHLHEKLFF
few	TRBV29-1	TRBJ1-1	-	TGCAGCGTTGAAGAGGGTGGGAGAACTGAAGCTTTCTTT	CSVEEGGRTEAFF
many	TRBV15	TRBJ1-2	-	TGTGCCACCAGCAGAGCAGCAGGGTATGGCTACACCTTC	CATSRAAGYGYTF
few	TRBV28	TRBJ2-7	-	TGTGCCAGCACGGGGGCTAGCGGATACGAGCAGTACTTC	CASTGASGYEQYF
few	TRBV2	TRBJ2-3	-	TGTGCCAGGACACCTGAGGGGCGCACAGATACGCAGTATTTT	CARTPEGRTDTQYF
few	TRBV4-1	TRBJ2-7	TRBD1	TGCGCCAGCAGCCAGATCGGACAGGGTTCCTACGAGCAGTACTTC	CASSQIGQGSYEQYF
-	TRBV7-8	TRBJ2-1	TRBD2	TGTGCCAGCAGCTTTACGGGACTAGCGGTTTACAATGAGCAGTTCTTC	CASSFTGLAVYNEQFF
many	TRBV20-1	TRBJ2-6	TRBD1	TGCAGTGCTAGCCAGGGGGCGGGGGCCAACGTCCTGACTTTC	CSASQGAGANVLTF
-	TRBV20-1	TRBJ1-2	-	TGCAGTGCTAGGAAAGACGCTAACTATGGCTACACCTTC	CSARKDANYGYTF
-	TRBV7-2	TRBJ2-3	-	TGTGCCAGCAGCAGGGACCAATACACAGTAGATACGCAGTATTTT	CASSRDQYTVDTQYF
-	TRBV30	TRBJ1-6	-	TGTGCCTGGAGTGGAGGACAGTATAATTCACCCCTCCACTTT	CAWSGGQYNSPLHF
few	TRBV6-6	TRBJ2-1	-	TGTGCCAGCAGGGCCGCCGGGGGGCCGGCCAATGAGCAGTTCTTC	CASRAAGGPANEQFF
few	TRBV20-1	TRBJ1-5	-	TGCAGTGCTAGAGTTGGAGGTCAGCCCCAGCATTTT	CSARVGGQPQHF
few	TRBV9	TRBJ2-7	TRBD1	TGTGCTAGCAGCGCTACAGGGGACCCATCCTACGAGCAGTACTTC	CASSATGDPSYEQYF
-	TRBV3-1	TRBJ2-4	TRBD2	TGTGCCAGCAGCCAAGGGGCTGCTAGCGGGGGGGCGAAGCAGTACTTC	CASSQGAASGGAKQYF
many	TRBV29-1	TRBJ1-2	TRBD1	TGCAGCGTTGCTCCGGGACAGGGGAATGGCTACACCTTC	CSVAPGQGNGYTF
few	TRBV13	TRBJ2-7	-	TGTGCCAGCAGCTTAGGAGATGGCACGGGCACAACTAGGCATGCCTACGAGCAGTACTTC	CASSLGDGTGTTRHAYEQYF
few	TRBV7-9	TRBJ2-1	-	TGTGCCAGCAGCTTAGGCAGGTTCCCCTACAATGAGCAGTTCTTC	CASSLGRFPYNEQFF
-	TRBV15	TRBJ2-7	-	TGTGCCACCAGTAGGGACTGGACGGGTGAGCAGTACTTC	CATSRDWTGEQYF
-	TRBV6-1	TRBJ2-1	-	TGTGCCAGCAACCCAGGGTTTGGCTCCTACAATGAGCAGTTCTTC	CASNPGFGSYNEQFF
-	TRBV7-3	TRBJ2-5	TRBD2	TGTGCCAGCAGTCAAGGCGGGAGGCAGGGGACCCAGTACTTC	CASSQGGRQGTQYF
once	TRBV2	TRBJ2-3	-	TGTGCCAGCAGTGATGAACATCTCCTGGGAGATACGCAGTATTTT	CASSDEHLLGDTQYF
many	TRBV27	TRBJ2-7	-	TGTGCCAGCAGCTTAGGTAGATACTACGAGCAGTACTTC	CASSLGRYYEQYF
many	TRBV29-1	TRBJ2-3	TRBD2	TGCAGCGTTGGAGGGACTAGCGGGAGTGCAGATACGCAGTATTTT	CSVGGTSGSADTQYF
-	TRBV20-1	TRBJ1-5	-	TGCAGTGCTAGAGGAGGGAACAATCAGCCCCAGCATTTT	CSARGGNNQPQHF
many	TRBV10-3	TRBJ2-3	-	TGTGCCATCAGTTGGACGAGCACAGATACGCAGTATTTT	CAISWTSTDTQYF
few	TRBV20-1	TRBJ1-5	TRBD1	TGCAGTGCTAGTGGCGGCAGGGGGCGCCAACAGCCCCAGCATTTT	CSASGGRGRQQPQHF
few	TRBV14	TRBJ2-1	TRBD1	TGTGCCAGCAGCCTAAAACAGGGGTTACAATACAATGAGCAGTTCTTC	CASSLKQGLQYNEQFF
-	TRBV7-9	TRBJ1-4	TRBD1	TGTGCCAGCAGCTCCACGGGACAGGGAATGTATGCTAATGAAAAACTGTTTTTT	CASSSTGQGMYANEKLFF
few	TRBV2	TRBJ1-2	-	TGTGCCAGCAAGGAGGACCGCGGTTATTACTATGGCTACACCTTC	CASKEDRGYYYGYTF
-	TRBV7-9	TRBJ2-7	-	TGTGCCAGCAGCTTTAGTTCAAGGCGGGGAAACGAGCAGTACTTC	CASSFSSRRGNEQYF
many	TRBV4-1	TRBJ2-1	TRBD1	TGCGCCAGCAGCCCAACAGGGCAGGGGGACAATGAGCAGTTCTTC	CASSPTGQGDNEQFF
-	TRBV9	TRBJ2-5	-	TGTGCCAGCAGCGCCCAGGGAGCGACCCAAGAGACCCGGTACTTC	CASSAQGATQETRYF
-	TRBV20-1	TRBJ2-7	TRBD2	TGCAGTGCCACTTTAGCGGGAGTTGGCTACGAGCAGTACTTC	CSATLAGVGYEQYF
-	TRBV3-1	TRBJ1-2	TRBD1	TGTGCCAGCAGCCAAGATACGGGGACAGGGTACACCTTC	CASSQDTGTGYTF
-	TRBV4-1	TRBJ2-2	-	TGCGCCAGCAGCCAAGTAGACGGGGCCGGGGAGCTGTTTTTT	CASSQVDGAGELFF
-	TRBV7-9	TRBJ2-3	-	TGTGCCAGCAGCCGCATGGGGGGACCTAGCACAGATACGCAGTATTTT	CASSRMGGPSTDTQYF
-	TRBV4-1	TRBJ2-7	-	TGCGCCAGCAGCCAAGTACCTGGGTGCGAGCAGTACTTC	CASSQVPGCEQYF
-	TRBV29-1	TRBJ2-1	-	TGCAGCGTTGGACCTCGACTCACGGAATTCAATGAGCAGTTCTTC	CSVGPRLTEFNEQFF
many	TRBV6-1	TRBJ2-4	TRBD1	TGTGCCAGCATGAAGGGGGCCGACAAAAACATTCAGTACTTC	CASMKGADKNIQYF
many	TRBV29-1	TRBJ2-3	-	TGCAGCGCCCCAAATATCAGGGGGGGTACGCAGTATTTT	CSAPNIRGGTQYF
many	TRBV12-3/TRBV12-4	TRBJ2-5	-	TGTGCCAGCAGTTACTCCGGGGGCTCCCAAGAGACCCAGTACTTC	CASSYSGGSQETQYF
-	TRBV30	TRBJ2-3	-	TGTGCCTGGAGTGCGCTGGCGCGACGGGATACGCAGTATTTT	CAWSALARRDTQYF
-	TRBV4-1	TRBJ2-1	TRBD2	TGCGCCAGCAGCCCAACCCCCTTACTAGCGGGAAAAAACAATGAGCAGTTCTTC	CASSPTPLLAGKNNEQFF
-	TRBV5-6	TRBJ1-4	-	TGTGCCAGCAGCTTGAAAGGGACCTCGCTAAGAGAAAAACTGTTTTTT	CASSLKGTSLREKLFF
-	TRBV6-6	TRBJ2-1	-	TGTGCCAGCAGCCCCCGGACCAGGGGGGCTTCGGACAATGGGCAGTTCTTC	CASSPRTRGASDNGQFF
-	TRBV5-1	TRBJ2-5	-	TGCGCCAGCACTTGGTTCCCGGCCGGGACCGGGGCCGAGACCCAGTACTTC	CASTWFPAGTGAETQYF
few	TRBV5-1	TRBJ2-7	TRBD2	TGCGCCAGCAGCTTGGGTCTAGCGGGAGTTTTCGAGCAGTACTTC	CASSLGLAGVFEQYF